The T cell receptor (beta chain) under discussion was sequenced for a study of OX40 agonist ivuxolimab in advanced cancers. Germline loops: CDR1 SGHRS, CDR2 YFSETQ. The V gene end was trimmed by 4 bases and the J gene end by 4 bases; junction bases not matched to a gene: 7. This CDR3 spans 15 amino acids. Measured with immunoSEQ multiplex PCR; TCRdb has only the in-frame clones, and not every one. The sample lists tens of thousands of clones; over 75% were seen once. The rearrangement links TRBV5-1 to TRBJ1-4, with 7 nucleotides matching TRBD1. This sequence originates from an adult with an advanced solid tumor such as melanoma, head and neck, liver or kidney cancer. This sample comprised CD4+ or CD8+ T cells sorted from blood, obtained in a trial of the OX40 agonist ivuxolimab. CDR3 residues: CASSLSGQSNEKLFF. The CDR3 DNA is TGCGCCAGCAGCCTCTCGGGACAGAGTAATGAAAAACTGTTTTTT.